The sequence of this T cell receptor (beta chain) was determined in a study of response to subunit inactivated influenza vaccine. This CDR3 has 15 residues. The junction had 4 bases not matched to a gene; V was cut back by 3 bases and J by 5 bases. Germline V gene sequence: CDR1 SGHVS, CDR2 FQNEAQ. From the RT-PCR reads, TCRdb called clonotypes with MiXCR, one entry per CDR3 protein. The table shows roughly 700,000 distinct CDR3 sequences, with approximately 15% occurring only once. Whole-study findings and limits: Authors suggested seasonal influenza vaccinations each recruit few new T cells.

Only a few counts were recorded for this clonotype. Its antigen is not identified. V usage is TRBV7-8 and J usage is TRBJ2-7, with 13 positions matching TRBD2. The input for sequencing was PBMCs from blood, taken less than 15 days before vaccination. The clonotype comes from a man in his fifties or sixties who received an inactivated influenza vaccine. The CDR3 DNA reads as TGTGCCAGCAGCTTTCGGACTAGCGGGAGTAACGAGCAGTACTTC. Its translation is CASSFRTSGSNEQYF.